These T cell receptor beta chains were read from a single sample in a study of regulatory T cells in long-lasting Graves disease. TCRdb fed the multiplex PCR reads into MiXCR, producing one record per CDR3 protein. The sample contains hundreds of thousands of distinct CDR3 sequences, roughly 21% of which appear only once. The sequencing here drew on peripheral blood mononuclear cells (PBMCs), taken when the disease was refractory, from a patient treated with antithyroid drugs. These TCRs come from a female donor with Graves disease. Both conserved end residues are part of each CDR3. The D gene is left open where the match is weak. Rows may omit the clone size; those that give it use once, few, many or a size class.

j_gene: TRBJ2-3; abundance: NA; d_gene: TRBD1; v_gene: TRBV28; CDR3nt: TGTGCCAGCAGTTCGGGACAGAGCACAGATACGCAGTATTTT; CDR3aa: CASSSGQSTDTQYF
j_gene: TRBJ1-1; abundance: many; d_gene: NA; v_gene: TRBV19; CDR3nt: TGTGGATCACCTTTGGGGGAAATGAACACTGAAGCTTTCTTT; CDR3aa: CGSPLGEMNTEAFF
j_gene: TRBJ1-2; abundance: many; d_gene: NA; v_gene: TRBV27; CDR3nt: TGTGCCAGCAGTTCCTACAGAGACAACTATGGCTACACCTTC; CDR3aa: CASSSYRDNYGYTF
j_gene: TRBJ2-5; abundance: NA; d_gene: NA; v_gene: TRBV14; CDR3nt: TGTGCCAGCAGCCACCTTGGGGGCGAGACCCAGTACTTC; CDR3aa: CASSHLGGETQYF
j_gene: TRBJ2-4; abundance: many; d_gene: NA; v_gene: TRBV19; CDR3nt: TGTGCCAGTAGTATAGATCTGGGACGACTAGCCAAAAACATTCAGTACTTC; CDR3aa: CASSIDLGRLAKNIQYF
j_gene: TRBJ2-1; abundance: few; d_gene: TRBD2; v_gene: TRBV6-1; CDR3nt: TGTGCCAGCACTACTACTCCCGGGACTAGCGGGGACAATGAGCAGTTCTTC; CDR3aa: CASTTTPGTSGDNEQFF
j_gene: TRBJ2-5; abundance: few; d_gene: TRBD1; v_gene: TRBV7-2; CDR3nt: TGTGCCAGCAGCCCTCGGACAGGGGCAGGAGAGACCCAGTACTTC; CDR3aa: CASSPRTGAGETQYF
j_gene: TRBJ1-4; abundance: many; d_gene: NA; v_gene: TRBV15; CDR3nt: TGTGCCACCAGCAGAGATAAGACAGCAACTAATGAAAAACTGTTTTTT; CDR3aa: CATSRDKTATNEKLFF
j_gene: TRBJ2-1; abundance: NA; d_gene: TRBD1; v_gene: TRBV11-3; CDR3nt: TGTGCCAGCAGCTTGGGGGGACAGGGCCGCAATGAGCAGTTCTTC; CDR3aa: CASSLGGQGRNEQFF
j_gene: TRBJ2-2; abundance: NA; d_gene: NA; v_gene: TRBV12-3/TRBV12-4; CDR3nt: TGTGCCGGCAGTGACCGACCGAACACCGGGGAGCTGTTTTTT; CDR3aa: CAGSDRPNTGELFF
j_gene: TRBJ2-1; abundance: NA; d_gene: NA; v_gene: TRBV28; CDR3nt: TGTGCCAGCAGACGGCGGGCGGACAATGAGCAGTTCTTC; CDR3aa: CASRRRADNEQFF
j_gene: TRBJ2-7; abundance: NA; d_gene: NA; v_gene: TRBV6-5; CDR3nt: TGTGCCAGCAGTTACGACCCGGACCCATGGCGGGAGCAGTACTTC; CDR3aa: CASSYDPDPWREQYF
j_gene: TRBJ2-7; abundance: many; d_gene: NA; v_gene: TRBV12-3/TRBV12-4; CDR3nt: TGTGCCAGCAGTTTAGGAGACAAGGCACGCGAGCAGTACTTC; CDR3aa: CASSLGDKAREQYF
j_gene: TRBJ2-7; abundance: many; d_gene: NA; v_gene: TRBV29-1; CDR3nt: TGCAGCGTGCGCCCGGCGGTCGCCTCCTACGAGCAGTACTTC; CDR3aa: CSVRPAVASYEQYF
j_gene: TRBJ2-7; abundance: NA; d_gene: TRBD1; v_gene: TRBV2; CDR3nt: TGTGCCAGCACATCGGGACAGGCCCCTTACGAGCAGTACTTC; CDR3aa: CASTSGQAPYEQYF
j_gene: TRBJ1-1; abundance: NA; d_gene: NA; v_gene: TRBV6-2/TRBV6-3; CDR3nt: TGTGCCAGCAGTTATCTGTGGAACACTGAAGCTTTCTTT; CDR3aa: CASSYLWNTEAFF
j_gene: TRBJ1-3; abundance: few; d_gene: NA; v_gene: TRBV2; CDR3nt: TGTGCCAGCAGAAGCTCTGGAAACACCATATATTTT; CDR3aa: CASRSSGNTIYF
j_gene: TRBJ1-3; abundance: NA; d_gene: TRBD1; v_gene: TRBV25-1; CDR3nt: TGTGCCAGCAGTGAGTCGGCGGGACAGCTTATCTCTGGAAACACCATATATTTT; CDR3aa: CASSESAGQLISGNTIYF
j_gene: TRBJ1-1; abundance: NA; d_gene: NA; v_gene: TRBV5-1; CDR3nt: TGCGCCAGCAGCCCCGACCCAGTGAACACTGAAGCTTTCTTT; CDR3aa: CASSPDPVNTEAFF
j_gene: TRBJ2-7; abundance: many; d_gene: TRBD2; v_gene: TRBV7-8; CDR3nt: TGTGCCAGCAGCCTCCAACTAGCGGCCTACGAGCAGTACTTC; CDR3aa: CASSLQLAAYEQYF
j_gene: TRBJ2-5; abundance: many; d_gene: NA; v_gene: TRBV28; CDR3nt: TGTGCCAGCAGCCAAGGCGGTTCGAAGCAGACCCAGTACTTC; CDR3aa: CASSQGGSKQTQYF
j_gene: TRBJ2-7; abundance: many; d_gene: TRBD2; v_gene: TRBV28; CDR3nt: TGTGCCAGCAGGAGTTCCGCTAGCGGGAGGGCCCGCGAGCAGTACTTC; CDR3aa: CASRSSASGRAREQYF
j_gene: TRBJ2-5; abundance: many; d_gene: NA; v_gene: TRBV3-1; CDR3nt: TGTGCCAGCAGCCAAGATTGGGGAGCAGCCTGGGAAGAGACCCAGTACTTC; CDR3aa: CASSQDWGAAWEETQYF
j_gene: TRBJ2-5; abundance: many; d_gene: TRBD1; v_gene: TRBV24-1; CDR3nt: TGTGCCACCAGTGATTTCGTAGACAGGGGATACGAGACCCAGTACTTC; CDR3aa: CATSDFVDRGYETQYF
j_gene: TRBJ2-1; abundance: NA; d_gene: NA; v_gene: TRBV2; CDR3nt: TGTGCCAGCAGTGAAGGAGGCAATGAGCAGTTCTTC; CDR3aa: CASSEGGNEQFF
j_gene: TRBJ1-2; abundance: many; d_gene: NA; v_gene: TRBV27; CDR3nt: TGTGCCAGCGCATCAATAAAGGCAGGGGACTATGGCTACACCTTC; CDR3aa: CASASIKAGDYGYTF
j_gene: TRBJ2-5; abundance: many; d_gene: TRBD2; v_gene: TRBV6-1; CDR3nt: TGTGCCAGCACCGGCAGATACACACAGTTGGAGCGGGGAAAAGAGACCCAGTACTTC; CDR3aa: CASTGRYTQLERGKETQYF
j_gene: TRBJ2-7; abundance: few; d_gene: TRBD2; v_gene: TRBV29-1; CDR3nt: TGCAGCGTTGTTCCTAGCGGGGGGAGCTCCTACGAGCAGTACTTC; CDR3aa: CSVVPSGGSSYEQYF
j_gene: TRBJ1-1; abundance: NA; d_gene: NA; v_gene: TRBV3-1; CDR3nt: TGTGCCAGCAGCCCCGGACATTTCTCGGGAGCTTTCTTT; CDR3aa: CASSPGHFSGAFF
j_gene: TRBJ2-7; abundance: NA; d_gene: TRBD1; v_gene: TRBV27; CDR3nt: TGTGCCAGCAGACCCCCCGGGACAGGGGTTTTTGGCATCTCCTACGAGCAGTACTTC; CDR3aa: CASRPPGTGVFGISYEQYF
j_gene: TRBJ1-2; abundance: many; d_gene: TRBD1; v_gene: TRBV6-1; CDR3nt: TGTGCCACCCTACAGGGGATATTGGGCGGCTACACCTTC; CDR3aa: CATLQGILGGYTF
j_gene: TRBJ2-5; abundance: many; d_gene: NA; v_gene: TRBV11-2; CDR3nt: TGTGCCAGCAGCTTAGAGGGGGGAGCGGAGACCCAGTACTTC; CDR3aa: CASSLEGGAETQYF
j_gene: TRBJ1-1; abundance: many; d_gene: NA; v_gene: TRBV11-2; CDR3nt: TGTGCCAGCAGCTTAGCGGGGTTGGTCACTGAAGCTTTCTTT; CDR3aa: CASSLAGLVTEAFF
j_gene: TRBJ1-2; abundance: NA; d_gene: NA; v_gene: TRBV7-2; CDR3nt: TGTGCCAGCAGCTTAGATCCGGGGGCGAATAACTATGGCTACACCTTC; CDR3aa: CASSLDPGANNYGYTF
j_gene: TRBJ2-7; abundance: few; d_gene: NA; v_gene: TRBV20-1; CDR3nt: TGCAGTGCTAGAGAAAAGACAGGAGGGCTGCAGTACTTC; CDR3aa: CSAREKTGGLQYF
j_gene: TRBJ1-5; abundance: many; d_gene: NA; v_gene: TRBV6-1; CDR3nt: TGTGCCAGCAGTGAAGCGCCGGATCAGCCCCAGCATTTT; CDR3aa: CASSEAPDQPQHF